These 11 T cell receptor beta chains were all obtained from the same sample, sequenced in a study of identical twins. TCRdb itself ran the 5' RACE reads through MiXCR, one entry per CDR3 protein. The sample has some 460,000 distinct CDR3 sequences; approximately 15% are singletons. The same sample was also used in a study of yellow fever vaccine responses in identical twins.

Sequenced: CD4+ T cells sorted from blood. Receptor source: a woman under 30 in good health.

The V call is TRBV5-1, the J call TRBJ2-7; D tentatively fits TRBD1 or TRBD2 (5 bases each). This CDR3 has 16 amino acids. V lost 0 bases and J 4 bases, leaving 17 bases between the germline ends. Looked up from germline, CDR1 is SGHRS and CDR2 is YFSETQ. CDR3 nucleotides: TGCGCCAGCAGCTTGGATACTCCAGGGAGTTTGTACGAGCAGTACTTC. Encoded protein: CASSLDTPGSLYEQYF.

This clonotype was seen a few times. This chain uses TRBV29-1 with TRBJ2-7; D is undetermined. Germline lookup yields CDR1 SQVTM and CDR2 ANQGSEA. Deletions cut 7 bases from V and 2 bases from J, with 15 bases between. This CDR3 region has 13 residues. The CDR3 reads CSASVGGPYEQYF. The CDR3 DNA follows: TGCAGCGCCTCAGTTGGCGGTCCCTACGAGCAGTACTTC.

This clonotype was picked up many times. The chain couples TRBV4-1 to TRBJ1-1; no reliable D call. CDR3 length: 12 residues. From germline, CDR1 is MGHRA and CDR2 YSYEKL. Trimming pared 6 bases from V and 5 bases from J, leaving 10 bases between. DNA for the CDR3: TGCGCCAGCAGTCCCCGGGGTACTGAAGCTTTCTTT. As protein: CASSPRGTEAFF.

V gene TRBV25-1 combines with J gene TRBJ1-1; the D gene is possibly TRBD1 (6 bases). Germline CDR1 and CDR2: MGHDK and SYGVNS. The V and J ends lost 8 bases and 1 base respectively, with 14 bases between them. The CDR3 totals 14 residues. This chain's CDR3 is CASSKGQKNTEAFF. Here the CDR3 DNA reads TGTGCCAGCTCCAAAGGACAGAAGAACACTGAAGCTTTCTTT.

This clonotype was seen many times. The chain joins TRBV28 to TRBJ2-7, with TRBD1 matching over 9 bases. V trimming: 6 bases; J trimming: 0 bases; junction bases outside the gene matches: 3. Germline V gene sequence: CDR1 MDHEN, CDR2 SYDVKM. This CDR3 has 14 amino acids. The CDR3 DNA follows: TGTGCCAGCAGGGGGACAGGGAGCTCCTACGAGCAGTACTTC. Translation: CASRGTGSSYEQYF.

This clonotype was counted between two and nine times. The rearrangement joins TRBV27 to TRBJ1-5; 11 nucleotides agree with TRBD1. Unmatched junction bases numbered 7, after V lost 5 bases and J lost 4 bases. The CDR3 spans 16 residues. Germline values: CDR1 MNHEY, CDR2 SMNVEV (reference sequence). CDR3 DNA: TGTGCCAGCAGTCAACGGACAGGGGGCACGAATCAGCCCCAGCATTTT. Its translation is CASSQRTGGTNQPQHF.

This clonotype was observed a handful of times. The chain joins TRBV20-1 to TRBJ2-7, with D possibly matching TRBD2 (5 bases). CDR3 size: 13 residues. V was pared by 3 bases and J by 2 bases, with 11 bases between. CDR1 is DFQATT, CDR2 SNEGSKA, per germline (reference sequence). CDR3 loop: CSASHLATYEQYF. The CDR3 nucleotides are TGCAGTGCTAGCCATCTAGCTACCTACGAGCAGTACTTC.

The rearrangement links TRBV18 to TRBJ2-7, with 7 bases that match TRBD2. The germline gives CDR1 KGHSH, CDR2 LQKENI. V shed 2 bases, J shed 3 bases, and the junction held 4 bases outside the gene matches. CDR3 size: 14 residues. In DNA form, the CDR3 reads TGTGCCAGCTCACCATTGGGGGGGGACTACGAGCAGTACTTC. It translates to CASSPLGGDYEQYF.

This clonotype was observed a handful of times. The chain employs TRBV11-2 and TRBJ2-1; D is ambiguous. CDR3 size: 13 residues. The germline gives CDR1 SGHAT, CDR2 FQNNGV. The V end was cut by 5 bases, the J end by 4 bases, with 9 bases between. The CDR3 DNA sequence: TGTGCCAGCAGCCGAGGACGATACAATGAGCAGTTCTTC. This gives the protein CASSRGRYNEQFF.

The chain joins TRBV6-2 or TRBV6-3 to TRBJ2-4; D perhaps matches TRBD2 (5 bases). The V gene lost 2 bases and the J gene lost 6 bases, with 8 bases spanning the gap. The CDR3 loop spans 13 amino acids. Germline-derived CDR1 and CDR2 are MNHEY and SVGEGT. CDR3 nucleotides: TGTGCCAGCAGTTACGTCCGGGGAAACATTCAGTACTTC. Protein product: CASSYVRGNIQYF.

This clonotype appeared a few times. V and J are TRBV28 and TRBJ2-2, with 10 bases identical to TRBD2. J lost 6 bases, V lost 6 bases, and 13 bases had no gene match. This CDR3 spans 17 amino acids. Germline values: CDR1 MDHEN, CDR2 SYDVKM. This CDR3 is CASSLGLAASGSGELFF. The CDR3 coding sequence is TGTGCCAGCAGCCTCGGACTAGCGGCATCGGGCTCCGGGGAGCTGTTTTTT.